These 4 T cell receptor beta chains originate from one sample sequenced in a study of blood T cell repertoires in COVID-19 (TCRdb year 2020). Library construction relied on the immunoSEQ multiplex PCR assay. The source is immuneACCESS, and TCRdb retained only in-frame sequences with V and J called. Part of the clones is not carried over; for the studies checked, unresolved V genes explain less than half of this, and the remainder is unexplained. Within this sample are about 180,000 clones, with 88% of them counted one time only. Together, the top ten hold 3.5% to 5% of the sample. Sequenced sample: peripheral blood. The receptor source for this set is a woman aged 30 to 39 with acute or convalescent COVID-19.

The gene calls are TRBV15 and TRBJ1-3, with a weak D call TRBD1 (5 bases). The CDR3 contains 14 residues. In germline, CDR1 is LNHNV, CDR2 YYDKDF (reference sequence). Trimming took off 6 bases at V and 5 bases at J, with 14 bases between the two ends. CDR3 amino acids: CATSTGGVRNTIYF. Written as DNA, the CDR3 is TGTGCCACCAGTACAGGCGGCGTCCGAAACACCATATATTTT.

The sample holds one count of this clone. The chain is built from TRBV3-1 (or the pseudogene TRBV3-2) and TRBJ2-2; D unresolved. Looked up from germline, CDR1 is LGHDT and CDR2 is YNNKEL (reference sequence). Trimming shortened V by 1 base and J by 5 bases, and 5 bases separated the two germline ends. This CDR3 is 13 amino acids long. The CDR3 protein is CASSQGYTGELFF. CDR3 DNA sequence: TGTGCCAGCAGCCAAGGCTATACCGGGGAGCTGTTTTTT.

This chain uses TRBV5-1 with TRBJ2-7, with a possible D match to TRBD1 (6 bases). V was trimmed by 0 bases and J by 7 bases, leaving 17 bases between them. The CDR3 spans 15 residues. Per germline, CDR1 SGHRS and CDR2 YFSETQ. The CDR3 reads CASSLASGVIGEQYF. In nucleotides, the CDR3 is TGCGCCAGCAGCTTGGCGTCAGGGGTAATTGGGGAGCAGTACTTC. Supplemented by reference TRBV5-1 and TRBJ2-7, the full variable domain reads KAGVTQTPRYLIKTRGQQVTLSCSPISGHRSVSWYQQTPGQGLQFLFEYFSETQRNKGNFPGRFSGRQFSNSRSEMNVSTLELGDSALYLCASSLASGVIGEQYFGPGTRLTVT.

The V gene is TRBV6-5, the J gene TRBJ2-5, with TRBD1 matching over 9 bases. This CDR3 region has 14 residues. Trimming took 8 bases from V and 6 from J; bases not matched to a gene: 10. Per the germline V gene, CDR1 is MNHEY and CDR2 is SVGAGI. The CDR3 loop is CASADRGKSKTQYF. For the CDR3, the DNA is TGTGCCAGCGCAGACAGGGGGAAGTCGAAGACCCAGTACTTC.